This entry concerns a single T cell receptor beta chain. The sample carries other DNA sequences with the same CDR3. These data originate in a study of cytomegalovirus exposure and HLA in healthy donors. PCR was performed using 60 Vbeta and 13 Jbeta primers. Clones were sequenced by immunoSEQ multiplex PCR, and TCRdb holds only the in-frame ones, with some missing. The data contain around 150,000 clones, about 81% of them singletons. CDR1 and CDR2 (germline): MNHEY, SVGAGI. The ends were cut back, 5 bases at V and 6 bases at J, with 8 bases in the middle. The CDR3 totals 11 residues. The rearrangement links TRBV6-5 to TRBJ2-7; a weak D match, TRBD2 (5 bases). Sequences were obtained from PBMCs. The sequence was collected from a woman under 30 in good health and CMV-seronegative. CDR3 in amino acids: CASSRSGEQYF. In nucleotides, the CDR3 is TGTGCCAGCAGTCGCAGCGGCGAGCAGTACTTC.